The present entry profiles one T cell receptor (beta chain) with its context. Antigen: not known. Library preparation (for TCRbeta) was performed with unique molecular identifiers. TCRdb reanalysed the PCR reads using MiXCR and keeps one entry per CDR3 protein. The sample lists 400,000 to 450,000 distinct CDR3 sequences, roughly 43% seen once, with 27% in the top ten. The sample belongs to a study of T-cell reconstitution after alpha-beta-depleted transplantation in children. Trimming removed 4 bases at V and 0 bases at J, with 9 bases between. Germline CDR1 reads MNHEY; CDR2 reads SVGAGI. The CDR3 is 14 residues long. Whole-study findings and limits: After transplant, at about two months, alpha-beta T cells were reportedly derived from several hundred expanded graft clones. Among T cells one year after transplant, newly produced cells accounted for most counts and diversity. Elevated TCRbeta diversity at day 60 was traced, in some patients, to surviving recipient T cells and thymic progenitors.

The sample here was PBMCs, taken before TCRalphabeta/CD19-depleted stem cell transplant. The sequence derives from a girl aged 2 to 9 with aplastic anemia, due to receive a stem cell transplant. This chain joins TRBV6-5 and TRBJ1-2, with D unresolved. The CDR3 loop is CASSSASSNYGYTF. In DNA, the CDR3 is TGTGCCAGCAGTTCAGCCAGCTCTAACTATGGCTACACCTTC.